This is a list of T cell receptor beta chains from one sample in a study of shared clonotypes between healthy human individuals. Produced via immunoSEQ multiplex PCR; TCRdb's table is partial and in-frame only. The data show 2 million to 3 million clones, 93% seen once. The sequencing input was naive CD4+ T cells from PBMCs. The source of these receptors is a man younger than 35 in good health. Some clones in this sample may be carry-over from other donors' samples. Each CDR3 is given with its conserved first and last residue. The order of the fields is J gene, V gene, CDR3 protein.

j_gene: TRBJ2-3
v_gene: TRBV5-1
CDR3aa: CASSLGERGTDTQYF

j_gene: TRBJ2-3
v_gene: TRBV18
CDR3aa: CASSPGAAQDTQYF

j_gene: TRBJ2-5
v_gene: TRBV6-1
CDR3aa: CASTKETSGRETQYF

j_gene: TRBJ2-2
v_gene: TRBV7-8
CDR3aa: CASSFSANTGELFF

j_gene: TRBJ1-5
v_gene: TRBV28
CDR3aa: CASRGGGTGNQPQHF

j_gene: TRBJ2-7
v_gene: TRBV19
CDR3aa: CASSIEAGAYEQYF

j_gene: TRBJ2-7
v_gene: TRBV29-1
CDR3aa: CSVANGYYEQYF

j_gene: TRBJ1-2
v_gene: TRBV2
CDR3aa: CASSEGRGANYGYTF

j_gene: TRBJ2-7
v_gene: TRBV7-3
CDR3aa: CASSLGAGAYEQYF

j_gene: TRBJ2-2
v_gene: TRBV11-3
CDR3aa: CASSLNTGELFF

j_gene: TRBJ2-5
v_gene: TRBV4-2
CDR3aa: CASRPLAGGPGTQYF

j_gene: TRBJ1-1
v_gene: TRBV2
CDR3aa: CASSEAWRTGNTEAFF

j_gene: TRBJ2-1
v_gene: TRBV10-3
CDR3aa: CAINEKGQEDEQFF

j_gene: TRBJ1-5
v_gene: TRBV25-1
CDR3aa: CASSSVGPIGRDKQPQHF

j_gene: TRBJ2-5
v_gene: TRBV2
CDR3aa: CASSLETGRLSETQYF

j_gene: TRBJ1-2
v_gene: TRBV4-1
CDR3aa: CASSQAMTATPYGYTF

j_gene: TRBJ2-5
v_gene: TRBV4-3
CDR3aa: CASSYGTSGIWGETQYF

j_gene: TRBJ2-1
v_gene: TRBV6-6
CDR3aa: CASSYSGELYNEQFF

j_gene: TRBJ2-1
v_gene: TRBV5-4
CDR3aa: CASSSMTGNYNEQFF

j_gene: TRBJ1-2
v_gene: TRBV6-1
CDR3aa: CASSEEGWLVYGYTF

j_gene: TRBJ1-5
v_gene: TRBV18
CDR3aa: CASSPPSRPQPQHF

j_gene: TRBJ1-4
v_gene: TRBV14
CDR3aa: CASSQIRGGVGEKLFF

j_gene: TRBJ1-5
v_gene: TRBV28
CDR3aa: CASSSPGRGQPQHF

j_gene: TRBJ1-5
v_gene: TRBV6-5
CDR3aa: CASSYSVVSNQPQHF

j_gene: TRBJ2-2
v_gene: TRBV4-1
CDR3aa: CASSQQAGVVPGELFF

j_gene: TRBJ2-7
v_gene: TRBV14
CDR3aa: CASSQGGLYEQYF

j_gene: TRBJ2-3
v_gene: TRBV5-1
CDR3aa: CASSRTSGRTTDTQYF

j_gene: TRBJ1-4
v_gene: TRBV10-2
CDR3aa: CASSDTGRGEKLFF

j_gene: TRBJ2-3
v_gene: TRBV11-3
CDR3aa: CASSTKRTDTQYF

j_gene: TRBJ2-7
v_gene: TRBV15
CDR3aa: CATSRGNRVSFYEQYF

j_gene: TRBJ2-7
v_gene: TRBV18
CDR3aa: CASSRDPGSEQYF

j_gene: TRBJ1-1
v_gene: TRBV10-1
CDR3aa: CASSLSPHTEAFF

j_gene: TRBJ2-5
v_gene: TRBV19
CDR3aa: CASSIGTNKETQYF

j_gene: TRBJ1-5
v_gene: TRBV19
CDR3aa: CASSMGRGLNQPQHF

j_gene: TRBJ1-2
v_gene: TRBV19
CDR3aa: CASSIVPDGASSGYTF

j_gene: TRBJ2-5
v_gene: TRBV5-1
CDR3aa: CASRNPPRETQYF

j_gene: TRBJ1-6
v_gene: TRBV7-9
CDR3aa: CASSPSLSNSPLHF

j_gene: TRBJ2-1
v_gene: TRBV7-2
CDR3aa: CASRVLAGVGNEQFF

j_gene: TRBJ1-1
v_gene: TRBV5-5
CDR3aa: CASSLAGDSSPMNTEAFF

j_gene: TRBJ1-1
v_gene: TRBV4-1
CDR3aa: CASSRQGAAFF

j_gene: TRBJ2-1
v_gene: TRBV9
CDR3aa: CASSVSGVGYNEQFF

j_gene: TRBJ2-1
v_gene: TRBV18
CDR3aa: CASSRTGVGEQFF

j_gene: TRBJ2-7
v_gene: TRBV5-1
CDR3aa: CASSTLAGPSYEQYF

j_gene: TRBJ2-4
v_gene: TRBV28
CDR3aa: CASRARDRGFAKNIQYF

j_gene: TRBJ2-2
v_gene: TRBV5-1
CDR3aa: CASSPIGGQGSPGELFF

j_gene: TRBJ2-3
v_gene: TRBV15
CDR3aa: CATDRGGSYSTDTQYF

j_gene: TRBJ2-7
v_gene: TRBV7-9
CDR3aa: CASSSLLAGTEQYF

j_gene: TRBJ2-1
v_gene: TRBV6-1
CDR3aa: CASSEQGPAYNEQFF

j_gene: TRBJ1-1
v_gene: TRBV7-9
CDR3aa: CASSARDRGNTEAFF